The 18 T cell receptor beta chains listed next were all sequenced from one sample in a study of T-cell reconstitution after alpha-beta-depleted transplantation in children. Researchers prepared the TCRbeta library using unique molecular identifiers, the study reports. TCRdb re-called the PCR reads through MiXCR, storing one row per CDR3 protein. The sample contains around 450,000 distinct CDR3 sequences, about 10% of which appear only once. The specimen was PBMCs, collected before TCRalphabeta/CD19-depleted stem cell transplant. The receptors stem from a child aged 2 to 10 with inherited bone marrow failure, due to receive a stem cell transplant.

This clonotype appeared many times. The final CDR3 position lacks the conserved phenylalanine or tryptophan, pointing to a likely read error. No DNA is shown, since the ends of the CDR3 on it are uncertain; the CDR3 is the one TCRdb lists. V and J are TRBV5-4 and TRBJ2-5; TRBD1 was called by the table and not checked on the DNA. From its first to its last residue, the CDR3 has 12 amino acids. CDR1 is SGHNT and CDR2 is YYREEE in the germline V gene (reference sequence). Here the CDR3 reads CASSLDGPGIPS.

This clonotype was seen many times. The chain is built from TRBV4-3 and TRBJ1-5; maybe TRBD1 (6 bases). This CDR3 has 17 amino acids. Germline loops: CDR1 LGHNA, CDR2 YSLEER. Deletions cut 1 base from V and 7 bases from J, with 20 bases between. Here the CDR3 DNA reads TGCGCCAGCAGCCAAGTGAGGGGGAGTCAGGAGGTACAGCCCCAGCATTTT. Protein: CASSQVRGSQEVQPQHF.

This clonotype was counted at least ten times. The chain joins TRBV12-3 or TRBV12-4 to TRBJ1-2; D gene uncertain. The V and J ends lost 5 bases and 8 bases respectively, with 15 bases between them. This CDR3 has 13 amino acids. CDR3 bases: TGTGCCAGCAGTAAAATGGAGCGGGAGGGCTACACCTTC. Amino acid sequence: CASSKMEREGYTF.

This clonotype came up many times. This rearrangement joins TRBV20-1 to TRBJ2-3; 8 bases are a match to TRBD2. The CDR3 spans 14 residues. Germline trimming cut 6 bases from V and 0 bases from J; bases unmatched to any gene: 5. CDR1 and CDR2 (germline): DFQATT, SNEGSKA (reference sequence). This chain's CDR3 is CSAGLAASTDTQYF. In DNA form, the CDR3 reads TGCAGTGCCGGACTAGCTGCTAGCACAGATACGCAGTATTTT.

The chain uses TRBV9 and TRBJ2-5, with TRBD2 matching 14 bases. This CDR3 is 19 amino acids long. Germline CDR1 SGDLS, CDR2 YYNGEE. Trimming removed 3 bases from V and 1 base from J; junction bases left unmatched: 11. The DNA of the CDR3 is TGTGCCAGCAGCGCCCGACTAGCGGGAGGGCCGGACCCCCAAGAGACCCAGTACTTC. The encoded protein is CASSARLAGGPDPQETQYF.

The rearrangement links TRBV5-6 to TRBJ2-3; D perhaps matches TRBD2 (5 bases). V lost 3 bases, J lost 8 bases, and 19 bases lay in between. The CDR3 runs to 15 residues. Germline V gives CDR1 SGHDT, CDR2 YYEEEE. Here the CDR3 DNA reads TGTGCCAGCAGCTCTCCTGGCATTCTAGCCCCTACGCAGTATTTT. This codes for CASSSPGILAPTQYF. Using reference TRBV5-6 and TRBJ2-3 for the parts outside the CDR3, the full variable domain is DAGVTQSPTHLIKTRGQQVTLRCSPKSGHDTVSWYQQALGQGPQFIFQYYEEEERQRGNFPDRFSGHQFPNYSSELNVNALLLGDSALYLCASSSPGILAPTQYFGPGTRLTVL.

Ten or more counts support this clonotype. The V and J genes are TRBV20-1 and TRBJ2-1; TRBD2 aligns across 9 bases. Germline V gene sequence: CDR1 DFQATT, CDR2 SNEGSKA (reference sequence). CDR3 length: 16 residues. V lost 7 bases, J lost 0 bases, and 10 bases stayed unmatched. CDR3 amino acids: CSVPSSGASSYNEQFF. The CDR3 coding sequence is TGCAGTGTCCCCTCTAGCGGGGCCAGCTCCTACAATGAGCAGTTCTTC.

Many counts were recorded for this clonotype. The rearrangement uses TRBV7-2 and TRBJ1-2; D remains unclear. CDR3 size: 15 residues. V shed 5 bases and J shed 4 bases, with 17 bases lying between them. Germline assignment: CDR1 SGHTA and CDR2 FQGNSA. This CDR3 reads CASSPDSSEGYGYTF. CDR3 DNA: TGTGCCAGCAGCCCCGACTCCTCCGAAGGCTATGGCTACACCTTC.

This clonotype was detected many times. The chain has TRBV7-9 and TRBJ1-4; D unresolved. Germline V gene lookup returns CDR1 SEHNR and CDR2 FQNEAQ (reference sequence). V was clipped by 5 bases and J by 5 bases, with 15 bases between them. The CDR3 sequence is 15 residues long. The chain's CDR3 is CASSPQRVANEKLFF. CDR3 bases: TGTGCCAGCAGCCCGCAGCGCGTCGCCAATGAAAAACTGTTTTTT.

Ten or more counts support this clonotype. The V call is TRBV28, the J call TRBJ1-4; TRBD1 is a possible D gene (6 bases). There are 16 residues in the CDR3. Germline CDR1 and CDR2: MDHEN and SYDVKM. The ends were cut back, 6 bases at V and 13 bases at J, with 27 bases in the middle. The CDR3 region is CASSTVGGPTRRGLFF. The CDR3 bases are TGTGCCAGCAGCACCGTCGGGGGCCCTACGCGCCGGGGACTGTTTTTT.

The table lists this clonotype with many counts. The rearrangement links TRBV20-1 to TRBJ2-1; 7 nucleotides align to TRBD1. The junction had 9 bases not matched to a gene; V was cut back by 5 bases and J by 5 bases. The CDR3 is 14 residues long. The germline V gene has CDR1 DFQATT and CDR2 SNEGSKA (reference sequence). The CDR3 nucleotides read TGCAGTGCTCCCCGGGTACAGGGGCACAATGAGCAGTTCTTC. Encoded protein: CSAPRVQGHNEQFF.

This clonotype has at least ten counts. CDR3 region: CASSLVGTVPLSSYNEQFF. DNA for the CDR3: TGTGCCAGCAGCTTAGTAGGGACGGTCCCCTTAAGCTCCTACAATGAGCAGTTCTTC. The chain carries TRBV11-2 and TRBJ2-1; perhaps D is TRBD1 or TRBD2 (5 bases each). Germline V gene data show CDR1 as SGHAT and CDR2 as FQNNGV. This CDR3 spans 19 amino acids. V lost 1 base to trimming and J lost 0 bases, with 19 bases between them.

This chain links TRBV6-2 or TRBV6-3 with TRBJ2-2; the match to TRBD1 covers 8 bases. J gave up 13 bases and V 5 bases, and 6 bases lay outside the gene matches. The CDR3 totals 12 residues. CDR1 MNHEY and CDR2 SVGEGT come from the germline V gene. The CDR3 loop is CASSPDRGGLFF. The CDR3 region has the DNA TGTGCCAGCAGTCCAGACAGGGGTGGGCTGTTTTTT.

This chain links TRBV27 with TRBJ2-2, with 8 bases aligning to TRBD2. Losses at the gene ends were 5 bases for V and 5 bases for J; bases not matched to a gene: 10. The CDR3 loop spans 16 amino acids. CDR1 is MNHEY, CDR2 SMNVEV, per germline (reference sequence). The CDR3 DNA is TGTGCCAGCAGTATGACCGGGAGGGCCTGGACCGGGGAGCTGTTTTTT. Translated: CASSMTGRAWTGELFF.

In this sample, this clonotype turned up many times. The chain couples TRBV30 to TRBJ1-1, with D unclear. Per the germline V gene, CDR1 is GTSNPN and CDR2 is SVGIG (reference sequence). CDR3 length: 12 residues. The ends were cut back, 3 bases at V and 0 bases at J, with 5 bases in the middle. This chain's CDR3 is CAWRRLNTEAFF. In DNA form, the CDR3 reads TGTGCCTGGAGGAGACTGAACACTGAAGCTTTCTTT.

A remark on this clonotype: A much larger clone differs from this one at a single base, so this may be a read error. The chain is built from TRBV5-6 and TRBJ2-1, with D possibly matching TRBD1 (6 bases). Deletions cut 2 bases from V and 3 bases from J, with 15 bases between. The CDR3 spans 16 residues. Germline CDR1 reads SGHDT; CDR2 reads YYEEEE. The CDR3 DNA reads TGTGCCAGCAGCTTTGGGATACAGGGCCACTACAATGAGCAGTTCTTC. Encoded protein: CASSFGIQGHYNEQFF.

CDR3 protein: CASSLDDSSNQPQHF. The CDR3 DNA sequence: TGTGCCAGCAGCCTCGACGACTCTAGCAATCAGCCCCAGCATTTT. The chain combines TRBV5-5 with TRBJ1-5; D not resolved. This CDR3 spans 15 amino acids. Germline CDR1 and CDR2: SGHKS and YYEKEE (reference sequence). V was shortened by 4 bases and J by 0 bases, with 11 bases between the two germline ends.

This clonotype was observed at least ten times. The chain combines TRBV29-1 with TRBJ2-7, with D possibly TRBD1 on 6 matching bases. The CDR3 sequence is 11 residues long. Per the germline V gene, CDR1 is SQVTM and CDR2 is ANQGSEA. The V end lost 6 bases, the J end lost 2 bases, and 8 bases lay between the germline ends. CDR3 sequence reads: CSVRGTYEQYF. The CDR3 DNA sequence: TGCAGCGTGAGGGGGACCTACGAGCAGTACTTC.